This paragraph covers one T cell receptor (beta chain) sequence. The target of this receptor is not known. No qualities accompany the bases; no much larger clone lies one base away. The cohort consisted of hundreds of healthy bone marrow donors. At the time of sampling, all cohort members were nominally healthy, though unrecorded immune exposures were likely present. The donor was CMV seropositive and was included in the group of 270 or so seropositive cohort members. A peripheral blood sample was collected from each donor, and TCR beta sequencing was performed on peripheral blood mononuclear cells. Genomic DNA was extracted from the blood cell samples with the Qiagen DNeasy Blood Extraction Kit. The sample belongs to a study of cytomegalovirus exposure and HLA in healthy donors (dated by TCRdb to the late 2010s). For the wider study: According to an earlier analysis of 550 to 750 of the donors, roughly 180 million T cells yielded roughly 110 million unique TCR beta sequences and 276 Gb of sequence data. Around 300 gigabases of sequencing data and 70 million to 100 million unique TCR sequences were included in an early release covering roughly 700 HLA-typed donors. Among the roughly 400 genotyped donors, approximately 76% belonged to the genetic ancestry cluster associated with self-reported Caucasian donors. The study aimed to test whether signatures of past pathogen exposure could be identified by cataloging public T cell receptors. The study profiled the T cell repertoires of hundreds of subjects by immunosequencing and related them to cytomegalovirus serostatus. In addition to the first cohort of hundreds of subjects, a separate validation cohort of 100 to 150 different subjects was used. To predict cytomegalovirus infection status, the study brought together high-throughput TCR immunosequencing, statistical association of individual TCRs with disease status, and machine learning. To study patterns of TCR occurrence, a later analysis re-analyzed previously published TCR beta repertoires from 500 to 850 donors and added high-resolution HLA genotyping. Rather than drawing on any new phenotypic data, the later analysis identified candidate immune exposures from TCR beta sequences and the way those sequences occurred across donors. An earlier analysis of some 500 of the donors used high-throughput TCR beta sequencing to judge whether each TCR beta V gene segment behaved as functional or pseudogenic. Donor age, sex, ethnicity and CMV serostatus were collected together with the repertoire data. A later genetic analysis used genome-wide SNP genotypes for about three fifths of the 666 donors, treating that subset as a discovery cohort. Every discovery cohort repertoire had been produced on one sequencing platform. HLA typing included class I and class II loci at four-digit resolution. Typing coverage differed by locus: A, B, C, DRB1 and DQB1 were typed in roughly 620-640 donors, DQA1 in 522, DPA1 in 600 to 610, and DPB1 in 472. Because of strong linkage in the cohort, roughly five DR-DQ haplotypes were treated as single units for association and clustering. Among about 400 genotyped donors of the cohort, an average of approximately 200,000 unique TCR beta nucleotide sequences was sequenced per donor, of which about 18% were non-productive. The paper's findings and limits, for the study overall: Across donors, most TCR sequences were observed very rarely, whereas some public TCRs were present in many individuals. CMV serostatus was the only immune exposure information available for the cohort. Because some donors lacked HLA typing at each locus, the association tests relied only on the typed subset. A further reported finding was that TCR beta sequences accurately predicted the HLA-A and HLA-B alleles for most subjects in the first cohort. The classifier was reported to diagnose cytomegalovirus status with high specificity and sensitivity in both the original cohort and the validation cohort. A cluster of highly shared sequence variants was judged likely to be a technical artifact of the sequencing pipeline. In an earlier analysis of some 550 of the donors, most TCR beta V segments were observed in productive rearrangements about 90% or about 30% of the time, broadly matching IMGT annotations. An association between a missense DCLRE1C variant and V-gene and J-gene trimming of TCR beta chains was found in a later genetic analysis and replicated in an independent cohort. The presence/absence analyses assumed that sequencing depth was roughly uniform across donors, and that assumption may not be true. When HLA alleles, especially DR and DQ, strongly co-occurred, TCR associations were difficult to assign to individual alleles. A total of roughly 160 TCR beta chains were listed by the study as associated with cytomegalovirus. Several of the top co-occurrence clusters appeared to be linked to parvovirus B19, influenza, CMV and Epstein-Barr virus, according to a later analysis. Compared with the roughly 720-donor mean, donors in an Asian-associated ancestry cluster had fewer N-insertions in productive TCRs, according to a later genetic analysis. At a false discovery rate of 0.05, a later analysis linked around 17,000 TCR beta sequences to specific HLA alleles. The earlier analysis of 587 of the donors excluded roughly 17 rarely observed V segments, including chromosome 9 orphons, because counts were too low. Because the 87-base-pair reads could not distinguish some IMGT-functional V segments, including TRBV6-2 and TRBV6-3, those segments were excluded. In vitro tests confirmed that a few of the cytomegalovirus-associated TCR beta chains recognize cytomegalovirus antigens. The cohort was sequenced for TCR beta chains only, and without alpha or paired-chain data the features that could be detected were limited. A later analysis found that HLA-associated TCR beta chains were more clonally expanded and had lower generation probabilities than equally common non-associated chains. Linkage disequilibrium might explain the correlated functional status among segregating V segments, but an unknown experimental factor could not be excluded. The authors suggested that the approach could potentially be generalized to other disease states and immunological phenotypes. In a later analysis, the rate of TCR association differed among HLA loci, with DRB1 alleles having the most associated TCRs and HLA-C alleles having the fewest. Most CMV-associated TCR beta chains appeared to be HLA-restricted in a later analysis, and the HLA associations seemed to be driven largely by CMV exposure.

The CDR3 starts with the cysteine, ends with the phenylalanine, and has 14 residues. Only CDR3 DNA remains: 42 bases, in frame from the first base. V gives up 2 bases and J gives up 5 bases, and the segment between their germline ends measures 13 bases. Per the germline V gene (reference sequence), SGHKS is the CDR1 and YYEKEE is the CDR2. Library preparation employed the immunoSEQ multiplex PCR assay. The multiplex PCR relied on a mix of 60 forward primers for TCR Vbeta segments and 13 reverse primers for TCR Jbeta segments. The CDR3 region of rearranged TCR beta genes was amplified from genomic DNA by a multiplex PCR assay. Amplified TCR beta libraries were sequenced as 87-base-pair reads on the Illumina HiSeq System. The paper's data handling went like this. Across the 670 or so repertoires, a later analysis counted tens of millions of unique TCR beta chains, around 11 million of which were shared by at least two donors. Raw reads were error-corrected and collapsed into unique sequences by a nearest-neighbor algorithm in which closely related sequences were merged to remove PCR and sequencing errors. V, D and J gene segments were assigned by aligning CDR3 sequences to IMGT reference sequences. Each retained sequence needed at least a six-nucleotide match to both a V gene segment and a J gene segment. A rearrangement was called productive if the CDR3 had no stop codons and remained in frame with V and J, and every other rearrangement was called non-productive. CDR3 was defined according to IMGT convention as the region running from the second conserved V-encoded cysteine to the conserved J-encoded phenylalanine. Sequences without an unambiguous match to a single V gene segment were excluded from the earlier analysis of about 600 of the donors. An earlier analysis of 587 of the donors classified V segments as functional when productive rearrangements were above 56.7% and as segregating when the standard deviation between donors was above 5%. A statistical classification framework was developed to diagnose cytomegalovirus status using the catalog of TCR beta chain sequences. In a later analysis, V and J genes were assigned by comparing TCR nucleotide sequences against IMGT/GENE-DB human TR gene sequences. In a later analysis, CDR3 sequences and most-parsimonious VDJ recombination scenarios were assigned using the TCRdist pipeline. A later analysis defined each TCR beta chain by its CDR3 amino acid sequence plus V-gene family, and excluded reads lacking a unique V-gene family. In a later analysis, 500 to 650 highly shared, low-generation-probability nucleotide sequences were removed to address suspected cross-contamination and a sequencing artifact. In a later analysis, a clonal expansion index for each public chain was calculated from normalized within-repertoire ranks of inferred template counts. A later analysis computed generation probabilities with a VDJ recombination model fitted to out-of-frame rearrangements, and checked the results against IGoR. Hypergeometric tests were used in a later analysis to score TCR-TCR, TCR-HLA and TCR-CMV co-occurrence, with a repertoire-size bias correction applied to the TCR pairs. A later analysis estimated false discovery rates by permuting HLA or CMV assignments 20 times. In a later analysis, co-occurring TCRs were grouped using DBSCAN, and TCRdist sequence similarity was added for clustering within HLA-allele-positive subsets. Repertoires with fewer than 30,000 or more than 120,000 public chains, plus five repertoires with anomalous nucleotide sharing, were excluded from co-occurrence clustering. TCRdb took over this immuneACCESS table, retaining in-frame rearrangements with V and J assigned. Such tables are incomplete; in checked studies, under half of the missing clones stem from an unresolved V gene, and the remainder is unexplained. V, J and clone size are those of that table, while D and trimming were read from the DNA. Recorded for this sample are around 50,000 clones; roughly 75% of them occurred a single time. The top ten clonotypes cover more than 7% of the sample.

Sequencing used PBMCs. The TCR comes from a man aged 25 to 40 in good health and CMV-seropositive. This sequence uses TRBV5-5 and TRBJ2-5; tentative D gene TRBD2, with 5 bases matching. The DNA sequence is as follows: TGTGCCAGCAGCTTAACATCGGGGTGGGAGACCCAGTACTTC. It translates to CASSLTSGWETQYF.